The rows below give T cell receptor beta chains drawn from one sample of a study of regulatory T cells in long-lasting Graves disease. One entry per CDR3 protein results from TCRdb running MiXCR on the multiplex PCR reads. Of around 450,000 distinct CDR3 sequences in the sample, approximately 16% were seen once. The sample was also linked to a second study, of T cells in Graves' hyperthyroidism and ophthalmopathy.

The material was peripheral blood mononuclear cells (PBMCs), obtained at new diagnosis, from a patient treated with antithyroid drugs. These receptors came from a woman in her thirties or forties with Graves disease. Each CDR3 is given with its conserved first and last residue. A D gene is named only where the DNA matches it firmly. Size is omitted from some rows. Given values are once, few, many or a class for expanded clones.

D	V	size	J	CDR3	DNA
TRBD2	TRBV2	many	TRBJ2-3	CASRREWGDTQYF	TGTGCCAGCAGGCGGGAGTGGGGAGATACGCAGTATTTT
.	TRBV30	many	TRBJ2-7	CAWSVRGTSSYEQYF	TGTGCCTGGAGTGTACGGGGCACTAGCTCCTACGAGCAGTACTTC
TRBD1	TRBV12-3/TRBV12-4	many	TRBJ2-7	CASSSQGRAYEQYF	TGTGCCAGCAGTTCACAGGGGCGAGCCTACGAGCAGTACTTC
.	TRBV25-1	many	TRBJ1-4	CASTPGGEKLFF	TGTGCCAGCACCCCCGGGGGGGAAAAACTGTTTTTT
TRBD2	TRBV20-1	many	TRBJ2-5	CSARAPVSSGRRQTQYF	TGCAGTGCTAGGGCCCCCGTTTCGAGCGGGAGAAGGCAGACCCAGTACTTC
.	TRBV28	many	TRBJ2-7	CASSPTVTSEQYF	TGTGCCAGCAGTCCGACAGTGACGAGCGAGCAGTACTTC
TRBD2	TRBV4-1	.	TRBJ2-7	CASSRERAGGWYEQYF	TGCGCCAGCAGCCGAGAACGAGCGGGAGGGTGGTACGAGCAGTACTTC
TRBD1	TRBV10-3	many	TRBJ2-1	CAISDTGTVNEQFF	TGTGCCATCAGTGACACCGGGACAGTCAATGAGCAGTTCTTC
.	TRBV6-2/TRBV6-3	.	TRBJ2-3	CSSSEQSADSDTQYF	TGTTCCAGCAGTGAGCAGAGTGCGGATTCAGATACGCAGTATTTT
.	TRBV24-1	many	TRBJ2-3	CATSGSSGTDTQYF	TGTGCCACCTCCGGTTCAAGCGGCACAGATACGCAGTATTTT
TRBD2	TRBV12-3/TRBV12-4	many	TRBJ2-3	CASSGLSSGRSYDTQYF	TGTGCCAGCAGTGGACTATCTAGCGGGAGATCGTATGATACGCAGTATTTT
.	TRBV5-1	many	TRBJ2-3	CASSISLDPTDTQYF	TGCGCCAGCAGTATATCCCTAGACCCGACAGATACGCAGTATTTT
.	TRBV7-9	.	TRBJ1-6	CASSLAAGGNNSPLHF	TGTGCCAGCAGCTTAGCGGCCGGGGGCAACAATTCACCCCTCCACTTT
TRBD2	TRBV6-2/TRBV6-3	few	TRBJ2-1	CASSYSTTGTSGNEQFF	TGTGCCAGCAGTTACTCCACTACCGGGACTAGCGGCAATGAGCAGTTCTTC
TRBD1	TRBV7-9	.	TRBJ1-1	CASSSRDRPPGAPPGTEAFF	TGTGCCAGCAGCTCCCGGGACAGGCCTCCCGGGGCCCCGCCGGGGACTGAAGCTTTCTTT
.	TRBV12-3/TRBV12-4	many	TRBJ1-4	CASSLRQGREKLFF	TGTGCCAGCAGTTTAAGGCAGGGACGGGAAAAACTGTTTTTT
.	TRBV9	.	TRBJ2-1	CASSVDGNEQFF	TGTGCCAGCAGCGTAGACGGGAATGAGCAGTTCTTC
TRBD2	TRBV6-5	many	TRBJ2-5	CASSYSASGRAYQETQYF	TGTGCCAGCAGTTACTCGGCTAGCGGGAGGGCGTACCAAGAGACCCAGTACTTC
.	TRBV7-6	.	TRBJ2-1	CASSYLGTSGSNEQFF	TGTGCCAGCAGCTACTTGGGGACCTCCGGGTCCAATGAGCAGTTCTTC
.	TRBV27	many	TRBJ2-1	CASSSGEGAGYNEQFF	TGTGCCAGCAGTTCAGGGGAGGGGGCAGGGTACAATGAGCAGTTCTTC
.	TRBV3-1	many	TRBJ1-1	CASSQEGDTEAFF	TGTGCCAGCAGCCAAGAGGGAGACACTGAAGCTTTCTTT
.	TRBV24-1	.	TRBJ1-2	CATSASSYGYTF	TGTGCCACCAGTGCTTCCAGCTATGGCTACACCTTC
.	TRBV9	many	TRBJ2-3	CASSVVGGRGGTDTQYF	TGTGCCAGCAGCGTAGTAGGCGGCAGGGGTGGCACAGATACGCAGTATTTT
TRBD2	TRBV19	.	TRBJ2-1	CASSIVGGSSYNEQFF	TGTGCCAGTAGTATAGTAGGCGGGAGCTCCTACAATGAGCAGTTCTTC
.	TRBV18	many	TRBJ2-1	CASSPPKAFSYNEQFF	TGTGCCAGCTCACCACCGAAGGCGTTCTCCTACAATGAGCAGTTCTTC
TRBD1	TRBV5-1	.	TRBJ2-5	CASSSGTGGFRETQYF	TGCGCCAGCAGCTCCGGGACAGGGGGCTTCCGAGAGACCCAGTACTTC
.	TRBV7-9	many	TRBJ2-2	CASSPAGWDANTGELFF	TGTGCCAGCAGCCCTGCAGGTTGGGATGCGAACACCGGGGAGCTGTTTTTT
.	TRBV7-9	many	TRBJ2-7	CASSQTGAYEQYF	TGTGCCAGCAGCCAGACAGGCGCCTACGAGCAGTACTTC
.	TRBV2	many	TRBJ1-5	CASRGEGPQHF	TGTGCCAGCAGGGGGGAGGGGCCCCAGCATTTT